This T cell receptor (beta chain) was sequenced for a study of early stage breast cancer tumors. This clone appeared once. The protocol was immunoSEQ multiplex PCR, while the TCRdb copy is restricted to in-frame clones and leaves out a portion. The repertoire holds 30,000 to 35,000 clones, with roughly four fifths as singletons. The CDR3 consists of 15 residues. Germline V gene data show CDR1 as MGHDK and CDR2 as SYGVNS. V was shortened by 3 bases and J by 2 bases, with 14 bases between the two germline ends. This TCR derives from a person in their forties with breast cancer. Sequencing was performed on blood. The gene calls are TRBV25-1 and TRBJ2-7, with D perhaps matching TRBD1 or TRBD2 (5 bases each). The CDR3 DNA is TGTGCCAGCAGTGACCCCGGGACCAGGGCCTACGAGCAGTACTTC. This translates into CASSDPGTRAYEQYF.